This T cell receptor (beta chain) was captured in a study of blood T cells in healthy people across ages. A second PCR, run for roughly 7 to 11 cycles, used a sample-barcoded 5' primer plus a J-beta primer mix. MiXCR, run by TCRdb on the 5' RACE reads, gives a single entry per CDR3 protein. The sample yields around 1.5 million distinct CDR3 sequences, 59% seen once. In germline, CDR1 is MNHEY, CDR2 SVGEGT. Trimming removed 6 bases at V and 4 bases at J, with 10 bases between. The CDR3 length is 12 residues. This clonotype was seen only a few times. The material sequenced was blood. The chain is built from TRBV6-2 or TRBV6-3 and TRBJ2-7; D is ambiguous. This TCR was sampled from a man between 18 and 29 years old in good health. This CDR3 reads CASRDGWYEQYF. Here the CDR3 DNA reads TGTGCCAGCAGAGACGGGTGGTACGAGCAGTACTTC.